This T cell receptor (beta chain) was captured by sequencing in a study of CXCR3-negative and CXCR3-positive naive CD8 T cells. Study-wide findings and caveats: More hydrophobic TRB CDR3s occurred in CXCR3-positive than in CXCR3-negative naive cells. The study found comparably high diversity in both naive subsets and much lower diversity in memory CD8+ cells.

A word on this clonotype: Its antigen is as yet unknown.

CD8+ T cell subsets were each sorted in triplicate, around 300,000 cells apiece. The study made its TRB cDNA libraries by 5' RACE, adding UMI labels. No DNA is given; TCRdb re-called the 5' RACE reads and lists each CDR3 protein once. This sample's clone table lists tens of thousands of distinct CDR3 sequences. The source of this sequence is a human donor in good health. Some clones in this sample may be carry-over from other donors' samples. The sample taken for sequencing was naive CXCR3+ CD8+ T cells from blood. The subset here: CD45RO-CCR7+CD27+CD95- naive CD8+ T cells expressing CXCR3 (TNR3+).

CDR3 sequence reads: CASSLFSEINTEAFF. This chain uses TRBV28 with TRBJ1-1. This CDR3 contains 15 residues. The V gene's germline CDR1 is MDHEN and CDR2 SYDVKM.